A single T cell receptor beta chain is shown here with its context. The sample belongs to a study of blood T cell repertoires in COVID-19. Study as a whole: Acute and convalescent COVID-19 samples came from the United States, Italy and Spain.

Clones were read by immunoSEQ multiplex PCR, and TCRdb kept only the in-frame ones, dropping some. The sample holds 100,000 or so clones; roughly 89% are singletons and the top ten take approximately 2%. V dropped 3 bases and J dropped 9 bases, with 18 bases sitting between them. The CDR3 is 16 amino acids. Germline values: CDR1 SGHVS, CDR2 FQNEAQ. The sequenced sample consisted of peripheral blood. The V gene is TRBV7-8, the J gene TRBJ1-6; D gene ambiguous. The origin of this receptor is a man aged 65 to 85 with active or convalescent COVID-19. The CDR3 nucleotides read TGTGCCAGCAGCTTTAGGGCACGGACTACGATTTCACCCCTCCACTTT. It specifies CASSFRARTTISPLHF.